A selection of T cell receptor beta chains follows, all from one sample in a study of blood T cell repertoires in COVID-19. Measured with immunoSEQ multiplex PCR; TCRdb has only the in-frame clones, and not every one. The sample lists roughly 190,000 clones; roughly 80% were seen once. The sample taken for sequencing was peripheral blood. The receptors derive from a woman in her 50s with acute or convalescent COVID-19. Both conserved end residues are trimmed from each CDR3.

V: TRBV2
CDR3: ASSRGTGGMAEAF

V: TRBV25-1
CDR3: ASSESGSGAGATEAF

V: TRBV7-2
CDR3: ASSPDRGNYGYT

V: TRBV6-1
CDR3: ASSEVPVSGNTIY

V: TRBV25-1
CDR3: ASKQGLEQY

V: TRBV6-5
CDR3: ATPDSRVGEQY

V: TRBV4-2
CDR3: ASSQTGTGNHEQY

V: TRBV7-9
CDR3: ASSPRGDSNQPQH

V: TRBV19
CDR3: ASSMTGGTSGNTIY

V: TRBV19
CDR3: ASSAGTGGPYSNQPQH

V: TRBV10-3
CDR3: AIRPGTSGRNEQF

V: TRBV6-5
CDR3: ASSYSDSGNQPQH

V: TRBV2
CDR3: ASRSLRSLF

V: TRBV19
CDR3: ASSIGLTSYEQY

V: TRBV4-2
CDR3: ASSQVKQGAGEQY

V: TRBV3-1/TRBV3-2
CDR3: ASSFGQGGGNTIY

V: TRBV7-8
CDR3: ASSLRGGAGPNNEQF

V: TRBV27
CDR3: ASSSLLTGGGNSPLH

V: TRBV21-1
CDR3: ASSRETGKNQPQH

V: TRBV7-2
CDR3: ASSPAGEQNEQY

V: TRBV29-1
CDR3: SVEQGVYGYT

V: TRBV11-2
CDR3: ASSFSGRDNEQF

V: TRBV18
CDR3: ASSPGREQPQH

V: TRBV19
CDR3: ASTKTGNNSPLH

V: TRBV12-5
CDR3: ASGLGTATYEQY

V: TRBV11-2
CDR3: ASSGLDSEAF

V: TRBV27
CDR3: ASRRQGDSNQPQH

V: TRBV6-5
CDR3: ASRRDITFTGELF

V: TRBV10-1
CDR3: ASSEWGQGEIATNEKLF

V: TRBV25-1
CDR3: ASSSRDRGDNSPLH

V: TRBV5-1
CDR3: ASSLGAVTGELF

V: TRBV19
CDR3: ASTKQGFGTEAF

V: TRBV6-5
CDR3: ASGTEFYEQY

V: TRBV11-2
CDR3: ASSLDRASGADTQY

V: TRBV9
CDR3: ASSVSHGREAF

V: TRBV10-2
CDR3: ASGEDRGLSTEAF

V: TRBV3-1/TRBV3-2
CDR3: ASSLLALRGEQY

V: TRBV20-1
CDR3: SAAAGNEQY

V: TRBV12-5
CDR3: ASGLGQMGNTIY

V: TRBV19
CDR3: ASSDNRIQGYSYNEQF

V: TRBV10-3
CDR3: AIRVSRGHNEQY

V: TRBV19
CDR3: ASSMSGHEQF

V: TRBV28
CDR3: ASSLIPGNTEAF

V: TRBV7-2
CDR3: ASSLASRTAYSGNTIY

V: TRBV5-4
CDR3: ASSLDFVGEVDEQY

V: TRBV15
CDR3: ATSSPEGSTEAF